One sample yielded the 14 T cell receptor beta chains listed below, sequenced in a study of cytomegalovirus exposure and HLA in healthy donors. The PCR used 60 Vbeta and 13 Jbeta primers. Assay used: immunoSEQ multiplex PCR; TCRdb lists only in-frame clones, some missing. The sample table includes fewer than 150,000 clones. Sequenced input: PBMCs. All receptors derive from an older woman in good health and CMV-seronegative.

The V and J genes are TRBV6-6 and TRBJ1-1, with 8 bases lining up with TRBD1. Germline V gene lookup returns CDR1 MNHNY and CDR2 SVGAGI (reference sequence). The CDR3 covers 12 residues. V trimming: 5 bases; J trimming: 10 bases; junction bases outside the gene matches: 6. The CDR3 sequence is CASSQGASGAFF. In DNA form, the CDR3 reads TGTGCCAGCAGTCAGGGGGCAAGTGGAGCTTTCTTT.

This chain connects TRBV13 to TRBJ2-1; unclear D gene. The V end was cut by 0 bases, the J end by 6 bases, with 21 bases between. The germline V gene encodes CDR1 PRHDT and CDR2 FYEKMQ (reference sequence). The CDR3 contains 18 residues. The CDR3 reads CASSLGLVVTRSGNEQFF. Written as DNA, the CDR3 is TGTGCCAGCAGCTTAGGCCTTGTTGTAACCCGGTCTGGCAATGAGCAGTTCTTC.

The chain recombines TRBV29-1 with TRBJ1-1; a possible D gene is TRBD1 (5 bases). CDR1 is SQVTM and CDR2 is ANQGSEA in the germline V gene. The CDR3 loop spans 13 amino acids. Trimming removed 1 base at V and 5 bases at J, with 11 bases between. Here the CDR3 reads CSVEVGGTTEAFF. CDR3 nucleotide sequence: TGCAGCGTTGAAGTCGGAGGGACGACTGAAGCTTTCTTT.

V and J are TRBV7-6 and TRBJ2-5, with a possible D match to TRBD2 (5 bases). The CDR3 runs 16 residues. V lost 0 bases and J lost 0, with 11 bases in between. The germline V gene encodes CDR1 SGHVS and CDR2 FNYEAQ. Here the CDR3 reads CASSLARVSYQETQYF. In nucleotides, the CDR3 is TGTGCCAGCAGCTTAGCGCGGGTCAGCTACCAAGAGACCCAGTACTTC.

This chain uses TRBV5-1 with TRBJ2-3, with TRBD2 identical over 8 bases. The V gene end was trimmed by 0 bases and the J gene end by 1 base; junction bases not matched to a gene: 13. The CDR3 is made up of 19 amino acids. The germline V gene has CDR1 SGHRS and CDR2 YFSETQ. CDR3: CASSLGGAGGNSRTDTQYF. CDR3 sequence (DNA): TGCGCCAGCAGCTTGGGAGGCGCGGGGGGCAACTCCCGCACAGATACGCAGTATTTT.

The chain recombines TRBV29-1 with TRBJ2-7; 10 positions agree with TRBD1. V gave up 8 bases and J gave up 6 bases; unmatched junction bases: 10. The germline gives CDR1 SQVTM, CDR2 ANQGSEA. This CDR3 has 13 residues. CDR3 region: CSSRDRGRGEQYF. The CDR3 DNA follows: TGCAGCTCAAGAGACAGGGGGCGAGGCGAGCAGTACTTC.

J is TRBJ2-1 and V is TRBV29-1; 8 bases agree with TRBD2. This CDR3 spans 14 amino acids. Germline lookup yields CDR1 SQVTM and CDR2 ANQGSEA. The V gene end was trimmed by 5 bases and the J gene end by 8 bases; junction bases not matched to a gene: 11. The CDR3: CSVLLTGGRHEQFF. For the CDR3, the DNA is TGCAGCGTTTTACTTACGGGAGGGCGACATGAGCAGTTCTTC.

This chain uses TRBV7-9 with TRBJ1-5; D unresolved. The V end lost 5 bases, the J end lost 4 bases, and 9 bases lay between the germline ends. CDR1 and CDR2 from the germline V gene are SEHNR and FQNEAQ (reference sequence). The CDR3 length is 13 residues. The CDR3 bases are TGTGCCAGCAGCCGCGACGGGAATCAGCCCCAGCATTTT. It is translated as CASSRDGNQPQHF.

This chain connects TRBV30 to TRBJ1-2; TRBD1 might be the D (5 bases). Germline loops: CDR1 GTSNPN, CDR2 SVGIG (reference sequence). V dropped 7 bases and J dropped 0 bases, with 21 bases sitting between them. This CDR3 has 16 residues. The CDR3: CAYRKGRRTSNYGYTF. The CDR3 nucleotides read TGTGCCTACAGGAAGGGCAGGCGTACCTCTAACTATGGCTACACCTTC. The full variable domain, its missing parts supplied by reference TRBV30 and TRBJ1-2, is SQTIHQWPATLVQPVGSPLSLECTVEGTSNPNLYWYRQAAGRGLQLLFYSVGIGQISSEVPQNLSASRPQDRQFILSSKKLLLSDSGFYLCAYRKGRRTSNYGYTFGSGTRLTVV.

The J gene is TRBJ2-7, the V gene TRBV5-1; a weak D match, TRBD1 (5 bases). There are 12 residues in the CDR3. Looked up from germline, CDR1 is SGHRS and CDR2 is YFSETQ. The V end lost 0 bases, the J end lost 5 bases, and 6 bases lay between the germline ends. CDR3 DNA sequence: TGCGCCAGCAGCTTGGGGACAAACGAGCAGTACTTC. It encodes CASSLGTNEQYF.

The chain carries TRBV29-1 and TRBJ1-5, with 7 bases lining up with TRBD1. V was clipped by 5 bases and J by 0 bases; unmatched bases: 7. Per the germline V gene, CDR1 is SQVTM and CDR2 is ANQGSEA. The CDR3 runs 15 residues. The DNA of the CDR3 is TGCAGCGTTATGACGGGACAGAATAGCAATCAGCCCCAGCATTTT. Amino acids: CSVMTGQNSNQPQHF.

J is TRBJ1-2 and V is TRBV5-1, with 7 nucleotides matching TRBD1. Trimming took 5 bases from V and 8 from J; bases not matched to a gene: 9. CDR3 length: 13 residues. Germline CDR1 reads SGHRS; CDR2 reads YFSETQ. For the CDR3, the DNA is TGCGCCAGCAGTGGACAGGACCGGGAGGGCTACACCTTC. Amino acids: CASSGQDREGYTF.

CDR3 sequence: CSVESSGRGETQYF. In DNA, the CDR3 is TGCAGCGTTGAGTCTAGCGGGAGGGGGGAGACCCAGTACTTC. The rearrangement joins TRBV29-1 to TRBJ2-5; 12 positions agree with TRBD2. The germline V gene encodes CDR1 SQVTM and CDR2 ANQGSEA. There are 14 residues in the CDR3. Trimming removed 3 bases from V and 5 bases from J; junction bases left unmatched: 4.

The gene calls are TRBV19 and TRBJ2-1; 8 positions match TRBD2. The germline V gene has CDR1 LNHDA and CDR2 SQIVND (reference sequence). There are 14 residues in the CDR3. The V segment lost 6 bases and the J segment 0 bases; nucleotides outside the gene matches: 1. CDR3 sequence reads: CASRGTSSYNEQFF. The DNA for the CDR3 is TGTGCCAGTAGGGGGACTAGCTCCTACAATGAGCAGTTCTTC. The full variable domain, rest sourced from reference TRBV19 and TRBJ2-1, is DGGITQSPKYLFRKEGQNVTLSCEQNLNHDAMYWYRQDPGQGLRLIYYSQIVNDFQKGDIAEGYSVSREKKESFPLTVTSAQKNPTAFYLCASRGTSSYNEQFFGPGTRLTVL.